Listed here are 14 T cell receptor beta chains from one sample, sequenced in a study of cytomegalovirus exposure and HLA in healthy donors. Primers included in the PCR were 60 Vbeta and 13 Jbeta primers. Using immunoSEQ multiplex PCR, the repertoire was profiled, and TCRdb retains in-frame clones only, with some absent. The sample lists tens of thousands of clones; about three quarters were seen once. The sequenced sample was PBMCs. All receptors come from a man in his sixties in good health and CMV-seronegative.

The chain joins TRBV6-6 to TRBJ2-1; D may be TRBD2 (6 bases). The V and J ends lost 2 bases and 1 base respectively, with 12 bases between them. There are 16 residues in the CDR3. Germline lookup yields CDR1 MNHNY and CDR2 SVGAGI (reference sequence). CDR3 DNA: TGTGCCAGCAGTTACCGACTAGACTCTTCCTACAATGAGCAGTTCTTC. Translated: CASSYRLDSSYNEQFF.

This chain connects TRBV7-9 to TRBJ1-1, with D possibly being TRBD1 (6 bases). This CDR3 contains 13 residues. V lost 5 bases to trimming and J lost 6 bases, with 13 bases between them. Looked up from germline, CDR1 is SEHNR and CDR2 is FQNEAQ (reference sequence). The CDR3 reads CASSPRKGAEAFF. The CDR3 DNA sequence: TGTGCCAGCAGCCCGAGGAAGGGGGCTGAAGCTTTCTTT.

This clone was detected only a few times. The chain is built from TRBV6-1 and TRBJ2-2; TRBD1 aligns across 7 bases. With V trimmed by 0 bases and J by 6 bases, 7 bases remained unmatched. Germline CDR1 MNHNS, CDR2 SASEGT. The CDR3 is 16 residues long. The CDR3 protein is CASSEAWTGGPGELFF. Written as DNA, the CDR3 is TGTGCCAGCAGTGAAGCGTGGACAGGCGGCCCCGGGGAGCTGTTTTTT.

This clone appeared a few times. The V and J genes are TRBV11-2 and TRBJ2-5; D perhaps matches TRBD2 (5 bases). The germline V and J ends were trimmed by 5 bases and 3 bases, with 16 bases remaining between them. The germline gives CDR1 SGHAT, CDR2 FQNNGV. The CDR3 is 15 amino acids. CDR3 in DNA: TGTGCCAGCAGCCGTACACCGGGAAATAAAGAGACCCAGTACTTC. Translation gives CASSRTPGNKETQYF.

This chain connects TRBV29-1 to TRBJ2-3, with 9 bases matching TRBD2. Per the germline V gene, CDR1 is SQVTM and CDR2 is ANQGSEA. The CDR3 contains 13 residues. J was trimmed by 8 bases and V by 4 bases; bases with no gene match: 7. The CDR3 sequence is CSVGRGGEATQYF. The CDR3 nucleotides read TGCAGCGTTGGCCGCGGGGGGGAGGCTACGCAGTATTTT.

The J gene is TRBJ2-1, the V gene TRBV19; 7 bases are a match to TRBD1. V lost 5 bases, J lost 0 bases, and 4 bases stayed unmatched. Germline lookup yields CDR1 LNHDA and CDR2 SQIVND (reference sequence). The CDR3 extends over 15 amino acids. CDR3 in amino acids: CASSRGDSSYNEQFF. The CDR3 DNA reads as TGTGCCAGTAGTCGAGGGGACAGCTCCTACAATGAGCAGTTCTTC.

The J gene is TRBJ2-7, the V gene TRBV4-1; TRBD2 matches at 15 bases. The CDR3 runs to 15 residues. The J segment lost 6 bases and the V segment lost 3 bases, leaving 3 bases of the junction unmatched. Germline loops: CDR1 MGHRA, CDR2 YSYEKL. In nucleotides, the CDR3 is TGCGCCAGCAGCCATAGGACTAGCGGGGGGGGCGAGCAGTACTTC. This sequence encodes CASSHRTSGGGEQYF.

V usage is TRBV25-1 and J usage is TRBJ2-1; 10 nucleotides agree with TRBD2. Losses at the gene ends were 5 bases for V and 4 bases for J; bases not matched to a gene: 8. The CDR3 has 16 residues. CDR1 is MGHDK, CDR2 SYGVNS, per germline. The CDR3 bases are TGTGCCAGCAGTTCACTAGCGGGATTTGGATACAATGAGCAGTTCTTC. Protein sequence: CASSSLAGFGYNEQFF.

Here the CDR3 reads CASSTTGGGNTEAFF. The CDR3 nucleotides read TGTGCCAGCAGCACTACAGGGGGCGGGAACACTGAAGCTTTCTTT. The genes are TRBV6-6 and TRBJ1-1, with TRBD1 matching 9 bases. The germline V gene has CDR1 MNHNY and CDR2 SVGAGI (reference sequence). Losses at the gene ends were 6 bases for V and 1 base for J; bases not matched to a gene: 6. The CDR3 loop spans 15 amino acids.

CDR3 region: CAWSAVGPYSNQPQHF. The CDR3, as DNA: TGTGCCTGGAGTGCCGTCGGTCCTTATAGCAATCAGCCCCAGCATTTT. V is TRBV30 and J is TRBJ1-5; D ambiguous. Germline values: CDR1 GTSNPN, CDR2 SVGIG (reference sequence). CDR3 length equals 16 residues. The V gene lost 1 base and the J gene lost 0 bases, with 13 bases spanning the gap.

The rearrangement joins TRBV27 to TRBJ2-7, with D maybe TRBD2 (5 bases). V gave up 0 bases and J gave up 6 bases, with 12 bases separating them. CDR1 MNHEY and CDR2 SMNVEV come from the germline V gene (reference sequence). CDR3 length: 14 residues. CDR3 sequence reads: CASSLSGSTREQYF. DNA of the CDR3: TGTGCCAGCAGTTTATCAGGGAGTACACGCGAGCAGTACTTC.

The CDR3 spells CASISGQVYDTEAFF. The CDR3 DNA sequence: TGTGCCAGCATCAGTGGGCAGGTATATGACACTGAAGCTTTCTTT. The rearrangement links TRBV6-1 to TRBJ1-1, with no clear D. Trimming removed 7 bases from V and 3 bases from J, with 18 bases in between. Looked up from germline, CDR1 is MNHNS and CDR2 is SASEGT. The CDR3 runs to 15 residues.

V usage is TRBV7-2 and J usage is TRBJ1-5; 7 bases match TRBD1. Germline V gives CDR1 SGHTA, CDR2 FQGNSA. The CDR3 contains 13 residues. Trimming cost V 5 bases and J 5 bases; bases outside gene matches: 3. The CDR3 region is CASSPTGYQPQHF. The CDR3 region has the DNA TGTGCCAGCAGCCCGACAGGGTATCAGCCCCAGCATTTT. Complete variable domain (other parts from reference TRBV7-2 and TRBJ1-5): GAGVSQSPSNKVTEKGKDVELRCDPISGHTALYWYRQSLGQGLEFLIYFQGNSAPDKSGLPSDRFSAERTGGSVSTLTIQRTQQEDSAVYLCASSPTGYQPQHFGDGTRLSIL.

The chain couples TRBV7-9 to TRBJ2-1; 14 nucleotides line up with TRBD2. In germline, CDR1 is SEHNR, CDR2 FQNEAQ (reference sequence). The CDR3 consists of 18 residues. Trimming at V came to 2 bases and at J to 0 bases, leaving 3 bases not matched to a gene. The CDR3 sequence is CASSLPGTSGGSYNEQFF. In DNA form, the CDR3 reads TGTGCCAGCAGCTTACCTGGGACTAGCGGGGGCTCCTACAATGAGCAGTTCTTC.